Sequencing of this T cell receptor beta chain was carried out in a study of early T cells in non-severe SARS-CoV-2 infection. Study background: Whole-blood bulk RNA, unsorted, was sequenced, and chains were unpaired. Study results and limitations: A preference for anti-spike CD8 responses marked VDJdb matching, which missed private and CD4 specificities.

V lost 2 bases and J lost 7; bases outside the gene matches: 5. There are 15 residues in the CDR3. Germline-derived CDR1 and CDR2 are SGHTA and FQGTGA. Each cDNA molecule carried a unique molecular identifier. TCRdb processed the 5' RACE reads anew with MiXCR; each CDR3 protein has one entry. The sample has roughly 60,000 distinct CDR3 sequences, about an eighth seen once. Comments on this clonotype: Its antigen is as yet unknown.

The chain has TRBV7-3 and TRBJ2-1; 10 positions agree with TRBD2. The sequencing input was whole blood. This clonotype was obtained from an adult who was a healthcare worker with PCR-confirmed SARS-CoV-2 infection or an uninfected control (not recorded which). The CDR3 bases are TGTGCCAGCAGCTTACTCCTAGCGGGGGCGAATGAGCAGTTCTTC. It specifies CASSLLLAGANEQFF.